The clone carrying this T cell receptor beta chain was found many times. V dropped 4 bases and J dropped 7; count of bases not matched to a gene: 4. The CDR3 is 14 residues long. In germline, CDR1 is MNHEY, CDR2 SMNVEV (reference sequence). The entry originates in a study of molecular identifiers for immune sequencing clone quantification. In the study overall: In replicates, the authors split RNA from approximately 20,000 or 98,000 naive CD8 cells five ways and sequenced four.

Library preparation followed earlier protocols using designated TCR primers. In TCRdb, the PCR reads were re-called with MiXCR into one record per CDR3 protein. The profile shows about 630,000 distinct CDR3 sequences, over 25% of them singletons. Researchers sorted naive CD8 T cells as cells that were CD8+CD4-CCR7+CD45RA+. Source material: naive CD8+ T cells from blood, with Jurkat cell RNA spiked in. Subset indicated: FACS-sorted CD8+CD4-CCR7+CD45RA+ naive T cells. The rearrangement uses TRBV27 and TRBJ2-7; 13 bases align to TRBD2. The receptor was isolated from a human donor in good health. Some libraries in this study had Jurkat cell RNA spiked in. The CDR3 bases are TGTGCCAGCAGTTACGGGACTAGCGGGGAGGAGCAGTACTTC. This translates into CASSYGTSGEEQYF.